The 31 T cell receptor beta chains listed next were all sequenced from one sample in a study of vaccination and CD4 T cells after COVID-19. The antigens of these receptors remain unknown. Cultured CD4+ T cell DNA underwent sequencing with the Oncomine TCR Beta short-read assay. TCRdb reprocessed the PCR reads with MiXCR, giving one entry per CDR3 protein. The profile shows just under 20,000 distinct CDR3 sequences, around half of them singletons. Regarding treatment: approximately nine-day PBMC culture with coronavirus spike peptide pools or control peptides (ViraFEST assay). Here the sequenced sample was CD4+ T cells from blood, cultured in vitro, taken before SARS-CoV-2 vaccination. These receptors all come from a human donor who had recovered from COVID-19.

This clonotype was observed a single time. The rearrangement joins TRBV4-3 to TRBJ1-5; D is ambiguous. V was shortened by 0 bases and J by 6 bases, with 3 bases between the two germline ends. Germline CDR1 reads LGHNA; CDR2 reads YSLEER. The length of the CDR3 is 12 residues. The CDR3 here is CASSQDFQPQHF. CDR3 nucleotides: TGCGCCAGCAGCCAAGATTTTCAGCCCCAGCATTTT.

V gene TRBV6-1 combines with J gene TRBJ1-5; 9 bases align to TRBD1. V lost 6 bases and J lost 8; bases outside the gene matches: 5. The CDR3 runs to 13 residues. Germline assignment: CDR1 MNHNS and CDR2 SASEGT. The CDR3: CASSLDRGEPQHF. DNA for the CDR3: TGTGCCAGCAGCCTCGACAGGGGGGAGCCCCAGCATTTT.

The V and J genes are TRBV6-1 and TRBJ1-6, with D perhaps matching TRBD1 (6 bases). V was pared by 6 bases and J by 9 bases, with 9 bases between. There are 12 residues in the CDR3. The germline V gene has CDR1 MNHNS and CDR2 SASEGT. The CDR3 protein is CASREQGSPLHF. As DNA, the CDR3 is TGTGCCAGCAGGGAACAGGGTTCACCCCTCCACTTT.

This clonotype has more than one count but fewer than ten. The chain combines TRBV29-1 with TRBJ1-1; tentative D call: TRBD1 (5 bases). In germline, CDR1 is SQVTM, CDR2 ANQGSEA. CDR3 size: 12 residues. Deletions cut 4 bases from V and 4 bases from J, with 10 bases between. The CDR3 spells CSVGREGTEAFF. The CDR3 DNA reads TGCAGCGTTGGCAGGGAGGGCACTGAAGCTTTCTTT.

This clonotype came up once. The V gene is TRBV20-1, the J gene TRBJ2-1, with 11 bases lining up with TRBD2. The CDR3 loop spans 14 amino acids. The trim removed 4 bases at V and 6 bases at J, leaving 5 bases unmatched. The germline V gene has CDR1 DFQATT and CDR2 SNEGSKA (reference sequence). CDR3 nucleotides: TGCAGTGCTACAGGACTAGCGGGTGTCAATGAGCAGTTCTTC. Its protein is CSATGLAGVNEQFF.

This clonotype was recorded a few times. The CDR3 DNA sequence: TGCAGTGCTAGAGAGCCCAGTGTTCGGGCGAGCTCCTATAATTCACCCCTCCACTTT. This gives the protein CSAREPSVRASSYNSPLHF. The chain combines TRBV20-1 with TRBJ1-6, with D unclear. This CDR3 region has 19 residues. Trimming left V 0 bases short and J 0 bases short, with 18 bases between. Per the germline V gene, CDR1 is DFQATT and CDR2 is SNEGSKA (reference sequence).

This clonotype has more than one count but fewer than ten. CDR3 region: CASSPWRGRGNNEQFF. The CDR3 coding sequence is TGTGCCAGCAGCCCGTGGAGGGGGAGAGGTAACAATGAGCAGTTCTTC. The rearrangement joins TRBV7-2 to TRBJ2-1, with D possibly called TRBD1 or TRBD2 (6 bases each). This CDR3 is 16 amino acids long. Germline V CDR1 and CDR2: SGHTA, FQGNSA. V shed 5 bases and J shed 5 bases, with 19 bases lying between them.

The V gene is TRBV6-2 or TRBV6-3, the J gene TRBJ2-7; D is possibly TRBD2 (6 bases). The CDR3 sequence is 13 residues long. Germline V gives CDR1 MNHEY, CDR2 SVGEGT. V lost 11 bases and J lost 5, with 19 bases in between. CDR3 residues: CAGTWAGRHEQYF. As DNA, the CDR3 is TGTGCCGGCACGTGGGCAGGGAGGCACGAGCAGTACTTC.

This clonotype was seen only a few times. This chain links TRBV27 with TRBJ1-6; TRBD1 matches at 9 bases. Germline-derived CDR1 and CDR2 are MNHEY and SMNVEV (reference sequence). V was pared by 2 bases and J by 8 bases, with 4 bases of the junction left unmatched. The CDR3 has 15 amino acids. CDR3 residues: CASSLEQGAYSPLHF. CDR3 DNA sequence: TGTGCCAGCAGTTTAGAACAGGGGGCTTATTCACCCCTCCACTTT.

The rearrangement uses TRBV7-3 and TRBJ2-2; D might be TRBD2 (6 bases). This CDR3 is 15 amino acids long. Germline loops: CDR1 SGHTA, CDR2 FQGTGA. The V end lost 5 bases, the J end lost 6 bases, and 16 bases lay between the germline ends. CDR3 in DNA: TGTGCCAGCAGCCCCAGCGGGCGTTCCGCCGGGGAGCTGTTTTTT. Translated, it gives CASSPSGRSAGELFF.

The chain couples TRBV11-3 to TRBJ2-5; 9 nucleotides line up with TRBD1. The CDR3 is made up of 14 amino acids. CDR1 and CDR2 from the germline V gene are SGHNT and YENEEA. Trimming took 2 bases from V and 5 from J; bases not matched to a gene: 3. The DNA for the CDR3 is TGTGCCAGCAGCTTAAGGACAGGGGTTGAGACCCAGTACTTC. Encoded protein: CASSLRTGVETQYF. Supplemented by reference TRBV11-3 and TRBJ2-5, the full variable domain reads EAGVVQSPRYKIIEKKQPVAFWCNPISGHNTLYWYLQNLGQGPELLIRYENEEAVDDSQLPKDRFSAERLKGVDSTLKIQPAELGDSAVYLCASSLRTGVETQYFGPGTRLLVL.

The chain recombines TRBV5-1 with TRBJ1-1; D unclear. Between the trimmed V and J ends, which lost 0 bases and 4 bases, there was a span of 13 bases. This CDR3 is built from 15 residues. Germline values: CDR1 SGHRS, CDR2 YFSETQ. In nucleotides, the CDR3 is TGCGCCAGCAGCTTGGCCGATGTGGGGAGCACTGAAGCTTTCTTT. The encoded protein is CASSLADVGSTEAFF.

This clonotype was observed a single time. The chain is built from TRBV28 and TRBJ2-3, with D possibly matching TRBD1 (5 bases). With 5 bases removed from V and 5 bases from J, the gap between germline ends came to 14 bases. CDR3 length: 14 amino acids. From germline, CDR1 is MDHEN and CDR2 SYDVKM. CDR3 bases: TGTGCCAGCAGTCCAACAGGACACGGAGATACGCAGTATTTT. Protein: CASSPTGHGDTQYF.

The genes are TRBV4-1 and TRBJ2-7; D might be TRBD1 or TRBD2, each matching 6 bases. Trimming removed 0 bases at V and 3 bases at J, with 15 bases between. The CDR3 has 16 amino acids. Germline V gene sequence: CDR1 MGHRA, CDR2 YSYEKL. The CDR3 DNA follows: TGCGCCAGCAGCCAAGAAAAAAGAGGAGGGGGCTACGAGCAGTACTTC. Its protein product is CASSQEKRGGGYEQYF.

This clonotype was detected once. The chain uses TRBV20-1 and TRBJ2-1; perhaps TRBD2 as D (6 bases). The CDR3 is made up of 15 amino acids. The V end lost 2 bases, the J end lost 5 bases, and 16 bases lay between the germline ends. Per the germline V gene, CDR1 is DFQATT and CDR2 is SNEGSKA (reference sequence). CDR3 sequence (DNA): TGCAGTGCTAGATTCCGACTAGTGGCGGACAATGAGCAGTTCTTC. Translated: CSARFRLVADNEQFF.

This clonotype has more than one count but fewer than ten. The chain joins TRBV6-1 to TRBJ1-2, with 7 bases fitting TRBD1. The CDR3 contains 12 residues. The ends lost 5 bases at V and 6 bases at J; junction bases unmatched: 3. CDR1 is MNHNS, CDR2 SASEGT, per germline. CDR3 coding DNA: TGTGCCAGCAGTACAGGGGTTAATGGCTACACCTTC. Residues: CASSTGVNGYTF.

This clonotype has a handful of counts. The genes are TRBV6-2 or TRBV6-3 and TRBJ2-7, with 12 bases that match TRBD2. CDR3 size: 14 residues. CDR1 MNHEY and CDR2 SVGEGT come from the germline V gene. The junction had 3 bases not matched to a gene; V was cut back by 8 bases and J by 1 base. The chain's CDR3 is CASQLAGGSYEQYF. For the CDR3, the DNA is TGTGCCAGCCAACTAGCGGGGGGATCCTACGAGCAGTACTTC.

The chain recombines TRBV6-7 with TRBJ2-7, with 12 nucleotides matching TRBD1. TRBV6-7 is designated an ORF whose function remains uncertain. This CDR3 comprises 13 residues. CDR3 sequence: CVPFGTGGREQYF. The CDR3 DNA sequence: TGTGTCCCTTTCGGGACAGGGGGCCGGGAGCAGTACTTC.

The V and J genes are TRBV28 and TRBJ1-5; a weak D match, TRBD1 (5 bases). Trimming removed 11 bases from V and 3 bases from J, with 11 bases in between. The CDR3 spans 12 residues. CDR1 and CDR2 (germline): MDHEN, SYDVKM. CDR3 protein: CASRDLNQPQHF. CDR3 DNA sequence: TGTGCCTCGCGGGACCTCAATCAGCCCCAGCATTTT.

This clonotype was detected a few times. V usage is TRBV6-2 or TRBV6-3 and J usage is TRBJ1-5; D remains unclear. Trimming left V 6 bases short and J 2 bases short, with 11 bases between. Germline CDR1 MNHEY, CDR2 SVGEGT. The CDR3 runs 14 residues. CDR3 amino acids: CASSLASGNQPQHF. CDR3 nucleotide sequence: TGTGCCAGCAGCCTAGCATCCGGCAATCAGCCCCAGCATTTT.

The chain uses TRBV6-1 and TRBJ2-7; 7 bases map to TRBD1. V was pared by 6 bases and J by 2 bases, with 7 bases of the junction left unmatched. Germline lookup yields CDR1 MNHNS and CDR2 SASEGT. The CDR3 has 14 amino acids. The DNA for the CDR3 is TGTGCCAGCAGCGACAGGACAGGAACCTACGAGCAGTACTTC. This sequence encodes CASSDRTGTYEQYF.

This clonotype has a single count. J is TRBJ2-1 and V is TRBV5-4, with 9 bases fitting TRBD1. The CDR3 is 16 residues long. Germline V gene lookup returns CDR1 SGHNT and CDR2 YYREEE (reference sequence). V shed 0 bases, J shed 6 bases, and the junction held 7 bases outside the gene matches. This CDR3 is CASSLEGDRVVNEQFF. CDR3 nucleotides: TGTGCCAGCAGCTTGGAGGGGGACAGGGTTGTCAATGAGCAGTTCTTC.

V usage is TRBV28 and J usage is TRBJ1-2, with D maybe TRBD1 (6 bases). The germline V gene has CDR1 MDHEN and CDR2 SYDVKM. V shed 4 bases and J shed 7 bases, with 13 bases lying between them. The CDR3 is 13 residues long. The CDR3 DNA sequence: TGTGCCAGCAGTTCCTACCGACAGGCTGGCTACACCTTC. This codes for CASSSYRQAGYTF.

The gene calls are TRBV19 and TRBJ1-6, with TRBD1 matching over 8 bases. V was pared by 4 bases and J by 9 bases, with 2 bases of the junction left unmatched. Germline CDR1 LNHDA, CDR2 SQIVND (reference sequence). CDR3 length: 13 amino acids. Here the CDR3 DNA reads TGTGCCAGTAGTACCGACAGGGGTTCACCCCTCCACTTT. Translated: CASSTDRGSPLHF.

The V call is TRBV11-2, the J call TRBJ2-1, with TRBD2 matching over 7 bases. The CDR3 spans 17 residues. CDR1 is SGHAT, CDR2 FQNNGV, per germline. With V trimmed by 5 bases and J by 7 bases, 17 bases remained unmatched. The DNA for the CDR3 is TGTGCCAGCAGCACCCGTGGTTGGGCTAGCGGAGGGAATGAGCAGTTCTTC. Protein sequence: CASSTRGWASGGNEQFF.

In this sample, this clonotype turned up a few times. The J gene is TRBJ2-2, the V gene TRBV2; 9 nucleotides agree with TRBD1. From germline, CDR1 is SNHLY and CDR2 FYNNEI. The ends lost 6 bases at V and 4 bases at J; junction bases unmatched: 3. The CDR3 spans 14 residues. The CDR3 is CASSRDRATGELFF. CDR3 nucleotides: TGTGCCAGCAGCCGGGACAGGGCCACCGGGGAGCTGTTTTTT.

This clonotype turned up a few times. The chain recombines TRBV28 with TRBJ1-2, with D possibly being TRBD1 (6 bases). Trimming took off 2 bases at V and 7 bases at J, with 17 bases between the two ends. The CDR3 contains 15 residues. Germline V gives CDR1 MDHEN, CDR2 SYDVKM. The CDR3 DNA reads as TGTGCCAGCAGTTTAGAACAGGGCGACTTCGGTGGCTACACCTTC. It encodes CASSLEQGDFGGYTF.

The CDR3 reads CSARSGQGRYTEAFF. CDR3 coding DNA: TGCAGTGCTAGGTCGGGACAGGGGAGATACACTGAAGCTTTCTTT. The chain has TRBV20-1 and TRBJ1-1, with 10 bases matching TRBD1. This CDR3 spans 15 amino acids. V dropped 3 bases and J dropped 3; count of bases not matched to a gene: 7. Per the germline V gene, CDR1 is DFQATT and CDR2 is SNEGSKA (reference sequence).

This chain joins TRBV6-2 or TRBV6-3 and TRBJ1-6, with D possibly matching TRBD1 (5 bases). V gave up 6 bases and J gave up 8 bases, with 23 bases separating them. Germline assignment: CDR1 MNHEY and CDR2 SVGEGT. The CDR3 runs 17 residues. CDR3 in amino acids: CASRTRRAGSRDSPLHF. CDR3 nucleotides: TGTGCCAGCAGGACTCGACGAGCAGGGAGTAGAGATTCACCCCTCCACTTT.

The chain joins TRBV7-9 to TRBJ1-5, with TRBD1 identical over 7 bases. Trimming cost V 11 bases and J 1 base; bases outside gene matches: 14. The CDR3 extends over 16 amino acids. The V gene's germline CDR1 is SEHNR and CDR2 FQNEAQ (reference sequence). The CDR3: CAVRSTGAGSNQPQHF. In DNA form, the CDR3 reads TGTGCCGTTCGGAGTACAGGGGCAGGGAGCAATCAGCCCCAGCATTTT.

Only a few counts were recorded for this clonotype. The rearrangement joins TRBV7-2 to TRBJ2-2; no clear D gene. In germline, CDR1 is SGHTA, CDR2 FQGNSA. CDR3 length: 15 amino acids. Between the trimmed V and J ends, which lost 2 bases and 5 bases, there was a span of 12 bases. CDR3 amino acids: CASSLWTRKTGELFF. In DNA form, the CDR3 reads TGTGCCAGCAGCTTATGGACGAGGAAAACCGGGGAGCTGTTTTTT.